This T cell receptor beta chain was profiled in a study of immune heterogeneity within non-small cell lung tumors. Study results and caveats: For the most part, the T-cell receptor beta clonotypes present at high frequency were distinct from one individual patient to the next. Identical dominant CDR3 beta clonotypes spanned tumor sites within a patient, beside site-unique high-frequency clones. Local T-cell clonality was recorded as moderately but significantly correlated with local tumor mutational burden, with R approximately 0.33.

The germline gives CDR1 LGHNT, CDR2 FRNRAP. This CDR3 region has 14 residues. Details on this clonotype: The antigen is not known. This may be a read error: a much more frequent sequence differs by one nucleotide.

Multiplex PCR amplified the TCR beta CDR3 region. Its first round ran for roughly 10 cycles with 32 V and 13 J primers. TCRdb independently ran MiXCR on the multiplex PCR reads; one entry per CDR3 protein. The table has fewer than 12,000 distinct CDR3 sequences, under 30% seen once; the top ten hold 7% to 8.5%. Template input, which was bulk tumor genomic DNA, totaled roughly 600 ng per sample. Several spatially distant biopsies were obtained per primary tumor intraoperatively. Samples came from untreated patients having curative surgery for newly diagnosed non-small cell lung cancer. The clonotype comes from a woman between 55 and 75 years old with non-small cell lung cancer. The chain couples TRBV12-5 to TRBJ2-2; tentatively, D is TRBD2 (5 bases). Sequenced material: lung tumor tissue. The CDR3 spells CASGLVSTTGELVF. The DNA of the CDR3 is TGTGCTAGTGGTTTGGTATCGACCACCGGGGAGCTGGTTTTT.